These 2 T cell receptor beta chains originate from one sample sequenced in a study of blood T cell repertoires in COVID-19 (dated by TCRdb to 2018 to 2020). Library preparation used the immunoSEQ multiplex PCR assay. TCRdb limited this immuneACCESS table to in-frame rearrangements with V and J called. A share of clones is missing; checked studies link under half to unresolved V genes, and the rest is unexplained. In this sample the table shows 350,000 to 450,000 clones, 87% of which occur a single time. 1.5% to 2% of the sample rests with the top ten. The sequenced material came from PBMCs or T cells enriched from blood (not recorded which). These receptors were obtained from a man aged 40-50 years in a cohort exposed to, infected with or recovered from COVID-19 (not recorded which).

To note about this clone: Germline is not matched at one junction end, which may reflect a read error. The chain combines TRBV7-8 with TRBJ1-6, with D perhaps matching TRBD1 (5 bases). The germline CDR1 and CDR2 sequences are SGHVS and FQNEAQ. CDR3 length: 15 amino acids. CDR3: CASSLAAGYSSPLHF. The CDR3, as DNA: TGTGCCAGCAGCTTAGCGGCAGGGTATAGTTCACCCCTCCACTTT.

The rearrangement joins TRBV18 to TRBJ1-2, with 8 bases fitting TRBD1. The germline V gene has CDR1 KGHSH and CDR2 LQKENI. The CDR3 is made up of 15 amino acids. The V gene end was trimmed by 2 bases and the J gene end by 8 bases; junction bases not matched to a gene: 10. The CDR3, as DNA: TGTGCCAGCTCACCAACCGGGACAGGTCTAGGGGGCTACACCTTC. Translated: CASSPTGTGLGGYTF.